Below, 24 T cell receptor beta chains from the same sample are listed, as sequenced in a study of siplizumab effects on memory and regulatory T cells. Produced via immunoSEQ multiplex PCR; TCRdb's table is partial and in-frame only. The data contain about 120,000 clones, about 94% of them seen just once; the ten biggest clones take up about 0.16%. The source material was non-Treg CD4+ T cells sorted from blood. Receptor source: a human donor in good health.

This chain joins TRBV13 and TRBJ1-5, with D unclear. The V gene lost 3 bases and the J gene lost 2 bases, with 17 bases spanning the gap. The CDR3 length is 17 residues. Germline assignment: CDR1 PRHDT and CDR2 FYEKMQ (reference sequence). CDR3 in amino acids: CASSFPGFGVGNQPQHF. In DNA, the CDR3 is TGTGCCAGCAGCTTTCCGGGTTTTGGAGTAGGCAATCAGCCCCAGCATTTT.

The rearrangement joins TRBV5-5 to TRBJ1-2, with a tentative D call TRBD1 (5 bases). Per the germline V gene, CDR1 is SGHKS and CDR2 is YYEKEE (reference sequence). This CDR3 has 13 amino acids. V dropped 0 bases and J dropped 6 bases, with 9 bases sitting between them. The CDR3 bases are TGTGCCAGCAGCTTGGCAGGGACCGATGGCTACACCTTC. Its protein is CASSLAGTDGYTF.

CDR3 nucleotides: TGCGCCAGCAGCATTGACAGGGGTCAGACCCAGTACTTC. Encoded protein: CASSIDRGQTQYF. The chain has TRBV5-1 and TRBJ2-5, with 8 bases matching TRBD1. V gave up 4 bases and J gave up 6 bases; unmatched junction bases: 5. The CDR3 covers 13 residues. The germline CDR1 and CDR2 sequences are SGHRS and YFSETQ.

The CDR3 DNA follows: TGTGCCAGCGGCCAGAGGACAGGGGGGAATGAAAAACTGTTTTTT. Its translation: CASGQRTGGNEKLFF. The V gene is TRBV28, the J gene TRBJ1-4, with 10 bases lining up with TRBD1. The CDR3 spans 15 residues. Germline V CDR1 and CDR2: MDHEN, SYDVKM. The junction had 8 bases not matched to a gene; V was cut back by 8 bases and J by 5 bases.

This clone was seen once. This chain joins TRBV7-2 and TRBJ2-5; no clear D. V lost 4 bases to trimming and J lost 5 bases, with 17 bases between them. The CDR3 contains 15 residues. The germline gives CDR1 SGHTA, CDR2 FQGNSA. CDR3: CASSSTGLPGETQYF. CDR3 nucleotide sequence: TGTGCCAGCAGCTCCACGGGCCTCCCAGGCGAGACCCAGTACTTC.

The gene calls are TRBV6-1 and TRBJ2-3; a possible D gene is TRBD2 (7 bases). The V gene lost 10 bases and the J gene lost 6 bases, with 17 bases spanning the gap. The CDR3 extends over 13 amino acids. The germline gives CDR1 MNHNS, CDR2 SASEGT. In DNA, the CDR3 is TGTGCCACTCCGGCTCGGGGGGCGGATACGCAGTATTTT. It is translated as CATPARGADTQYF.

The chain's CDR3 is CASSPNSYEQYF. The CDR3 DNA follows: TGTGCCAGCAGCCCTAATTCCTACGAGCAGTACTTC. The rearrangement joins TRBV7-9 to TRBJ2-5, with D unclear. The J call is in doubt because the DNA end fits TRBJ2-7 better. This CDR3 region has 12 residues. Germline V CDR1 and CDR2: SEHNR, FQNEAQ (reference sequence).

The sample holds one count of this clone. This chain connects TRBV5-1 to TRBJ2-3, with TRBD2 matching 13 bases. CDR3 length equals 20 residues. V shed 2 bases and J 1 base; nucleotides not matched to a gene: 13. Germline V lookup: CDR1 SGHRS, CDR2 YFSETQ. CDR3 residues: CASSFTTSGGTPAGTDTQYF. For the CDR3, the DNA is TGCGCCAGCAGCTTCACGACTAGCGGGGGGACGCCCGCCGGCACAGATACGCAGTATTTT. Combining the CDR3 with reference TRBV5-1 and TRBJ2-3 gives the whole variable domain KAGVTQTPRYLIKTRGQQVTLSCSPISGHRSVSWYQQTPGQGLQFLFEYFSETQRNKGNFPGRFSGRQFSNSRSEMNVSTLELGDSALYLCASSFTTSGGTPAGTDTQYFGPGTRLTVL.

This clone was picked up one time. The gene calls are TRBV6-5 and TRBJ1-1; TRBD1 might be the D (6 bases). The germline V gene has CDR1 MNHEY and CDR2 SVGAGI. V was cut by 4 bases and J by 9 bases, with 9 bases left in between. This CDR3 is 11 amino acids long. CDR3 sequence (DNA): TGTGCCAGCAGTTCCACAGGGAAAGCTTTCTTT. It yields the protein CASSSTGKAFF.

The chain combines TRBV4-2 with TRBJ2-7; 9 bases line up with TRBD1. CDR3 length: 17 residues. V lost 0 bases to trimming and J lost 5 bases; unmatched junction nucleotides: 11. The V gene's germline CDR1 is LGHNA and CDR2 YNFKEQ. CDR3 sequence: CASSQDGATGGSNEQYF. CDR3 DNA: TGTGCCAGCAGCCAAGACGGAGCGACAGGGGGATCCAACGAGCAGTACTTC.

The chain employs TRBV28 and TRBJ2-2; no reliable D call. Germline V CDR1 and CDR2: MDHEN, SYDVKM. Between the trimmed V and J ends, which lost 7 bases and 7 bases, there was a span of 13 bases. This CDR3 region has 13 residues. Written as DNA, the CDR3 is TGTGCCAGCACCACCCTCGGAATCGGGGAGCTGTTTTTT. Protein: CASTTLGIGELFF.

J is TRBJ1-5 and V is TRBV4-1, with D uncertain. Germline V gives CDR1 MGHRA, CDR2 YSYEKL. V lost 2 bases and J lost 2, with 13 bases in between. The CDR3 has 16 residues. In DNA form, the CDR3 reads TGCGCCAGCAGCCAACCTCTCGAGAAGGGCAATCAGCCCCAGCATTTT. As protein: CASSQPLEKGNQPQHF.

The J gene is TRBJ2-5, the V gene TRBV5-6; D is uncertain. This CDR3 comprises 13 residues. Germline CDR1 and CDR2: SGHDT and YYEEEE. V was clipped by 0 bases and J by 5 bases, with 8 bases between them. In DNA, the CDR3 is TGTGCCAGCAGCTTGGGAGTCAGCGAGACCCAGTACTTC. The encoded protein is CASSLGVSETQYF.

J is TRBJ2-5 and V is TRBV5-1, with 11 bases aligning to TRBD2. The CDR3 is 16 residues long. Germline CDR1 is SGHRS and CDR2 is YFSETQ. Trimming removed 1 base from V and 1 base from J; junction bases left unmatched: 3. The CDR3 protein is CASSLTLAGGQETQYF. CDR3 nucleotides: TGCGCCAGCAGCTTGACTCTAGCGGGGGGCCAAGAGACCCAGTACTTC. The whole variable domain, remainder taken from reference TRBV5-1 and TRBJ2-5, is KAGVTQTPRYLIKTRGQQVTLSCSPISGHRSVSWYQQTPGQGLQFLFEYFSETQRNKGNFPGRFSGRQFSNSRSEMNVSTLELGDSALYLCASSLTLAGGQETQYFGPGTRLLVL.

The CDR3 reads CASTRGGRQPQHF. DNA for the CDR3: TGTGCCAGCACGCGGGGGGGGCGGCAGCCCCAGCATTTT. The V and J genes are TRBV6-5 and TRBJ1-5; TRBD1 is a possible D gene (6 bases). V was cut by 7 bases and J by 7 bases, with 14 bases left in between. Germline CDR1 is MNHEY and CDR2 is SVGAGI. This CDR3 has 13 residues.

The rearrangement links TRBV6-1 to TRBJ1-1; D is unresolved. Germline assignment: CDR1 MNHNS and CDR2 SASEGT. The CDR3 extends over 14 amino acids. V gave up 2 bases and J gave up 0 bases, with 7 bases separating them. CDR3 residues: CASSETGLNTEAFF. As DNA, the CDR3 is TGTGCCAGCAGTGAAACGGGTTTGAACACTGAAGCTTTCTTT.

This clone turned up a few times. Other DNA sequences in the same sample also yield this CDR3. This sequence joins TRBV19 and TRBJ1-1; D is possibly TRBD1 (6 bases). CDR1 is LNHDA, CDR2 SQIVND, per germline (reference sequence). Deletions cut 6 bases from V and 1 base from J, with 12 bases between. The CDR3 runs 14 residues. CDR3 in DNA: TGTGCCAGTAGGTCTCGGGGGCAGAACACTGAAGCTTTCTTT. Translation: CASRSRGQNTEAFF.

DNA for the CDR3: TGTGCCAGCAGCAAAAAAAGGCGACACAGGGGATACGAGCAGTACTTC. As protein: CASSKKRRHRGYEQYF. The chain links TRBV21-1 to TRBJ2-7; TRBD1 is the table's D call and was not checked against the DNA. TRBV21-1 is noted as a pseudogene. The CDR3 consists of 16 residues.

The V gene is TRBV20-1, the J gene TRBJ1-4; no clear D gene. V was shortened by 3 bases and J by 7 bases, with 6 bases between the two germline ends. Germline values: CDR1 DFQATT, CDR2 SNEGSKA (reference sequence). The CDR3 extends over 11 amino acids. The CDR3 here is CSASWSEKLFF. The CDR3 DNA reads as TGCAGTGCTAGTTGGTCTGAAAAACTGTTTTTT.

This clone came up once. This rearrangement joins TRBV10-3 to TRBJ2-1; D uncertain. In germline, CDR1 is ENHRY, CDR2 SYGVKD. The CDR3 runs to 11 residues. Between the trimmed V and J ends, which lost 2 bases and 5 bases, there was a span of 1 base. The CDR3 bases are TGTGCCATCAGTGAGAACAATGAGCAGTTCTTC. Translated, it gives CAISENNEQFF.

The chain has TRBV28 and TRBJ2-5; possibly TRBD2 for D (5 bases). V lost 7 bases and J 4 bases, leaving 13 bases between the germline ends. CDR3 length: 13 amino acids. Germline CDR1 and CDR2: MDHEN and SYDVKM. Written as DNA, the CDR3 is TGTGCCAGCACCTCCGGGGATCGAGAGACCCAGTACTTC. Amino acid sequence: CASTSGDRETQYF. The whole variable domain, filled in from reference TRBV28 and TRBJ2-5, reads DVKVTQSSRYLVKRTGEKVFLECVQDMDHENMFWYRQDPGLGLRLIYFSYDVKMKEKGDIPEGYSVSREKKERFSLILESASTNQTSMYLCASTSGDRETQYFGPGTRLLVL.

The chain has TRBV6-5 and TRBJ1-5; D gene ambiguous. Germline lookup yields CDR1 MNHEY and CDR2 SVGAGI. V was cut by 2 bases and J by 7 bases, with 9 bases left in between. CDR3 size: 13 residues. The CDR3 nucleotides are TGTGCCAGCAGTTACACGGGCACGCAGCCCCAGCATTTT. Translated, it gives CASSYTGTQPQHF.

A remark on this clone: Distinct nucleotide sequences in the sample also encode this CDR3. The V gene is TRBV5-1, the J gene TRBJ2-5; maybe TRBD1 (5 bases). Germline CDR1 reads SGHRS; CDR2 reads YFSETQ. CDR3 length: 15 residues. V lost 0 bases and J lost 2, with 11 bases in between. CDR3 sequence: CASSLGSAGQETQYF. CDR3 in DNA: TGCGCCAGCAGCTTGGGGTCGGCAGGGCAAGAGACCCAGTACTTC. The whole variable domain, remainder taken from reference TRBV5-1 and TRBJ2-5, is KAGVTQTPRYLIKTRGQQVTLSCSPISGHRSVSWYQQTPGQGLQFLFEYFSETQRNKGNFPGRFSGRQFSNSRSEMNVSTLELGDSALYLCASSLGSAGQETQYFGPGTRLLVL.

The J gene is TRBJ1-2, the V gene TRBV7-2, with TRBD1 matching 8 bases. CDR1 is SGHTA, CDR2 FQGNSA, per germline. Trimming at V came to 5 bases and at J to 8 bases, leaving 7 bases not matched to a gene. This CDR3 contains 13 residues. In nucleotides, the CDR3 is TGTGCCAGCAGCCCCCGGACAGGGCCCGGCTACACCTTC. Its protein product is CASSPRTGPGYTF.